This T cell receptor beta chain is drawn from a study of blood T cell repertoires in COVID-19. Study information: Donors in the United States, Italy and Spain gave samples during acute or convalescent COVID-19. Nucleic acid was either cDNA or gDNA, and it came from T cells, B-cell-depleted T cells, or PBMCs.

Original data processing: Estimation of nucleated cell counts relied on the amplification of reference gene primers. Measured with immunoSEQ multiplex PCR; TCRdb has only the in-frame clones, and not every one. Clone size and V and J calls were adopted from that table, with D and trimming inferred from the DNA. The sample consists of 150,000 or so clones, over 75% of them appearing once. This clone appeared a few times. The CDR3 totals 18 residues. From germline, CDR1 is SGHVS and CDR2 FQNEAQ. V lost 5 bases and J lost 1, with 24 bases in between. This sequence joins TRBV7-8 and TRBJ2-7, with D possibly being TRBD1 (6 bases). The sequence was obtained from a human donor in a cohort sampled during active COVID-19. The source material was peripheral blood. The CDR3 coding sequence is TGTGCCAGCAGCGCATACCGGGACATCCTCGGTAGATCCTACGAGCAGTACTTC. Its translation is CASSAYRDILGRSYEQYF.